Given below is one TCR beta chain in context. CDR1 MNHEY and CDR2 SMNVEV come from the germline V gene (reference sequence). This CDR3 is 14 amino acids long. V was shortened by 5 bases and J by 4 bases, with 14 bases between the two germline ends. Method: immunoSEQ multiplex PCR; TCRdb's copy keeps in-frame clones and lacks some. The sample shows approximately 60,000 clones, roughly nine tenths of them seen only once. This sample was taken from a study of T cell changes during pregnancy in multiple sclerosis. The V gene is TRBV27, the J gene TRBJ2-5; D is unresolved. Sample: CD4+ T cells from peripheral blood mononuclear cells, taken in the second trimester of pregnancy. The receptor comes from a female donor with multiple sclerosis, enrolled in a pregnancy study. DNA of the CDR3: TGTGCCAGCAGTCCAATACCTACGCTAGAGACCCAGTACTTC. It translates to CASSPIPTLETQYF.